This is a list of T cell receptor beta chains from one sample in a study of T cell changes during pregnancy in multiple sclerosis. Only in-frame clones appear in the TCRdb table, and some are missing; sequencing was by immunoSEQ multiplex PCR. This sample carries 70,000 or so clones, 90% to 95% of them seen once, and the ten largest clones take about 0.7%. Specimen: peripheral blood, collected in the third trimester of pregnancy. These receptors were collected from a female donor in good health, enrolled as a control in a pregnancy study. Both conserved end residues are part of each CDR3. Each record gives: clone size, J gene, D gene, V gene, CDR3 protein, CDR3 DNA. The D gene is left open where the match is weak. For some rows the clone size is stated as once, few or many, or as a class when expanded; others skip it.

clone_size: NA
j_call: TRBJ2-7
d_call: NA
v_call: TRBV27
cdr3_aa: CASSPRDKNYEQYF
cdr3_nt: TGTGCCAGCAGTCCCCGGGACAAGAACTACGAGCAGTACTTC

clone_size: NA
j_call: TRBJ1-1
d_call: NA
v_call: TRBV18
cdr3_aa: CASSRGQSGNTEAFF
cdr3_nt: TGTGCCAGCTCACGCGGACAGTCGGGGAACACTGAAGCTTTCTTT

clone_size: NA
j_call: TRBJ2-7
d_call: TRBD2
v_call: TRBV18
cdr3_aa: CASSPMLAGGPYEQYF
cdr3_nt: TGTGCCAGCTCACCCATGCTAGCGGGAGGCCCCTACGAGCAGTACTTC

clone_size: NA
j_call: TRBJ2-1
d_call: TRBD2
v_call: TRBV4-1
cdr3_aa: CASSQIAGVGYNEQFF
cdr3_nt: TGCGCCAGCAGCCAGATAGCGGGAGTGGGGTACAATGAGCAGTTCTTC

clone_size: NA
j_call: TRBJ1-5
d_call: NA
v_call: TRBV28
cdr3_aa: CASSLLGRYPRQPQHF
cdr3_nt: TGTGCCAGCAGTTTATTGGGCAGGTACCCAAGACAGCCCCAGCATTTT

clone_size: NA
j_call: TRBJ1-2
d_call: TRBD1
v_call: TRBV2
cdr3_aa: CASTITGGGYTF
cdr3_nt: TGTGCCAGCACCATCACAGGGGGCGGCTACACCTTC

clone_size: NA
j_call: TRBJ2-3
d_call: NA
v_call: TRBV6-6
cdr3_aa: CASSYVVFETQYF
cdr3_nt: TGTGCCAGCAGTTACGTTGTCTTTGAGACGCAGTATTTT

clone_size: NA
j_call: TRBJ2-1
d_call: NA
v_call: TRBV11-3
cdr3_aa: CASSPASGSSYNEQFF
cdr3_nt: TGTGCCAGCAGCCCCGCATCGGGGAGCTCCTACAATGAGCAGTTCTTC

clone_size: NA
j_call: TRBJ2-6
d_call: NA
v_call: TRBV15
cdr3_aa: CATSRISGEGIPSGANVLTF
cdr3_nt: TGTGCCACCAGCAGGATCTCCGGAGAGGGTATTCCTTCTGGGGCCAACGTCCTGACTTTC

clone_size: NA
j_call: TRBJ2-2
d_call: TRBD1
v_call: TRBV5-4
cdr3_aa: CASSPRGQGSLSTGELFF
cdr3_nt: TGTGCCAGCAGCCCGCGGGGACAGGGGAGTCTATCGACCGGGGAGCTGTTTTTT

clone_size: NA
j_call: TRBJ2-3
d_call: NA
v_call: TRBV18
cdr3_aa: CASSLTSRASTDTQYF
cdr3_nt: TGTGCCAGCTCACTTACTAGCAGAGCTAGCACAGATACGCAGTATTTT

clone_size: NA
j_call: TRBJ2-1
d_call: TRBD1
v_call: TRBV5-1
cdr3_aa: CASSLEGQGVYNEQFF
cdr3_nt: TGCGCCAGCAGCTTAGAGGGACAGGGGGTGTACAATGAGCAGTTCTTC

clone_size: NA
j_call: TRBJ1-6
d_call: TRBD1
v_call: TRBV5-6
cdr3_aa: CASSQAGTGDSPLHF
cdr3_nt: TGTGCCAGCAGCCAAGCGGGGACAGGCGATTCACCCCTCCACTTT

clone_size: NA
j_call: TRBJ1-2
d_call: NA
v_call: TRBV6-6
cdr3_aa: CASSYSSSTNYGYTF
cdr3_nt: TGTGCCAGCAGTTACTCTTCATCCACTAACTATGGCTACACCTTC

clone_size: NA
j_call: TRBJ1-1
d_call: NA
v_call: TRBV9
cdr3_aa: CASSVAQMTEAFF
cdr3_nt: TGTGCCAGCAGCGTAGCCCAGATGACTGAAGCTTTCTTT

clone_size: few
j_call: TRBJ1-1
d_call: TRBD1
v_call: TRBV30
cdr3_aa: CAWFGQGAQDTEAFF
cdr3_nt: TGTGCCTGGTTCGGACAGGGGGCCCAGGATACTGAAGCTTTCTTT

clone_size: NA
j_call: TRBJ2-3
d_call: NA
v_call: TRBV4-3
cdr3_aa: CASSQLAELTDTQYF
cdr3_nt: TGCGCCAGCAGCCAGCTAGCTGAACTCACAGATACGCAGTATTTT

clone_size: few
j_call: TRBJ1-1
d_call: NA
v_call: TRBV4-2
cdr3_aa: CASSQEWSSGSNTEAFF
cdr3_nt: TGTGCCAGCAGCCAAGAATGGTCGTCGGGGTCGAACACTGAAGCTTTCTTT

clone_size: NA
j_call: TRBJ2-5
d_call: NA
v_call: TRBV10-3
cdr3_aa: CAISDRGKETQYF
cdr3_nt: TGTGCCATCAGTGATAGGGGGAAAGAGACCCAGTACTTC

clone_size: NA
j_call: TRBJ1-2
d_call: TRBD1
v_call: TRBV4-2
cdr3_aa: CASSRGTGLDGYTF
cdr3_nt: TGTGCCAGCAGCCGAGGGACAGGGCTGGACGGCTACACCTTC

clone_size: NA
j_call: TRBJ2-3
d_call: TRBD2
v_call: TRBV6-1
cdr3_aa: CASSGGRTSGGADTQYF
cdr3_nt: TGTGCCAGCAGTGGGGGACGGACTAGCGGGGGCGCCGATACGCAGTATTTT

clone_size: NA
j_call: TRBJ2-7
d_call: TRBD1
v_call: TRBV5-1
cdr3_aa: CASSTQGQDPGMEQYF
cdr3_nt: TGCGCCAGCAGCACCCAGGGACAGGATCCCGGAATGGAGCAGTACTTC

clone_size: NA
j_call: TRBJ2-7
d_call: TRBD2
v_call: TRBV6-1
cdr3_aa: CASSDFASGTSGDEQYF
cdr3_nt: TGTGCCAGCAGTGACTTCGCTTCCGGGACTAGCGGGGACGAGCAGTACTTC

clone_size: NA
j_call: TRBJ1-2
d_call: NA
v_call: TRBV29-1
cdr3_aa: CSVEVGGAGYGYTF
cdr3_nt: TGCAGCGTTGAAGTGGGGGGGGCGGGTTATGGCTACACCTTC

clone_size: NA
j_call: TRBJ2-1
d_call: TRBD2
v_call: TRBV28
cdr3_aa: CASSPGRAIANEQFF
cdr3_nt: TGTGCCAGCAGTCCCGGGAGGGCCATCGCCAATGAGCAGTTCTTC

clone_size: NA
j_call: TRBJ1-2
d_call: NA
v_call: TRBV7-8
cdr3_aa: CASSLFSYGYTF
cdr3_nt: TGTGCCAGCAGCTTGTTCTCCTATGGCTACACCTTC

clone_size: NA
j_call: TRBJ2-5
d_call: TRBD1
v_call: TRBV19
cdr3_aa: CASSPDRAGTQYF
cdr3_nt: TGTGCCAGTAGTCCCGACAGGGCGGGGACCCAGTACTTC

clone_size: NA
j_call: TRBJ1-1
d_call: TRBD1
v_call: TRBV5-1
cdr3_aa: CASSLGLTGKNTEAFF
cdr3_nt: TGCGCCAGCAGCTTGGGCTTGACAGGGAAGAACACTGAAGCTTTCTTT

clone_size: NA
j_call: TRBJ2-3
d_call: TRBD2
v_call: TRBV5-5
cdr3_aa: CASSLDLAGGPGLWADTQYF
cdr3_nt: TGTGCCAGCAGCTTGGATTTAGCGGGAGGGCCGGGGTTATGGGCAGATACGCAGTATTTT

clone_size: NA
j_call: TRBJ2-1
d_call: NA
v_call: TRBV6-5
cdr3_aa: CASRTPQGREFF
cdr3_nt: TGTGCCAGCAGAACACCTCAGGGGCGGGAGTTCTTC

clone_size: NA
j_call: TRBJ2-7
d_call: NA
v_call: TRBV28
cdr3_aa: CASRWGGDYEQYF
cdr3_nt: TGTGCCAGCAGGTGGGGCGGAGACTACGAGCAGTACTTC

clone_size: NA
j_call: TRBJ2-3
d_call: TRBD1
v_call: TRBV27
cdr3_aa: CASRDRVGGRTGDTQYF
cdr3_nt: TGTGCCAGCAGGGACAGGGTTGGGGGGAGAACTGGAGATACGCAGTATTTT

clone_size: once
j_call: TRBJ2-1
d_call: TRBD1
v_call: TRBV6-5
cdr3_aa: CASSHGTGPYNEQFF
cdr3_nt: TGTGCCAGCAGCCACGGGACAGGACCCTACAATGAGCAGTTCTTC

clone_size: NA
j_call: TRBJ2-7
d_call: NA
v_call: TRBV19
cdr3_aa: CASSIEEGTYEQYF
cdr3_nt: TGTGCCAGTAGTATAGAGGAGGGGACCTACGAGCAGTACTTC

clone_size: NA
j_call: TRBJ1-6
d_call: TRBD1
v_call: TRBV6-1
cdr3_aa: CASSERRQGISATPLHF
cdr3_nt: TGTGCCAGCAGTGAACGGAGACAGGGGATAAGTGCGACACCCCTCCACTTT